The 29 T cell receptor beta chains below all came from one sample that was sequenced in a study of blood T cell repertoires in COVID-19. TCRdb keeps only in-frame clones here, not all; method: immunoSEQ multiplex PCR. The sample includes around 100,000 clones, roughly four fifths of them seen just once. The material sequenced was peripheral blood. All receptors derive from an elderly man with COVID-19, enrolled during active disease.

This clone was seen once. DNA of the CDR3: TGTGCCAGCAGCCGGGGATCCTATGAAAAACTGTTTTTT. Its translation is CASSRGSYEKLFF. The V and J genes are TRBV7-9 and TRBJ1-4; D is ambiguous. Per germline, CDR1 SEHNR and CDR2 FQNEAQ (reference sequence). The CDR3 sequence is 13 residues long. The V end was cut by 5 bases, the J end by 6 bases, with 10 bases between.

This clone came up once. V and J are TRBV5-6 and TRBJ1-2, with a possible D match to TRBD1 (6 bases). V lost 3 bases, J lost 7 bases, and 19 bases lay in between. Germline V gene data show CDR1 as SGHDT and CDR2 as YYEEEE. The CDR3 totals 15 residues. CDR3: CASSSVLQGGTGYTF. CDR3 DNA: TGTGCCAGCAGCTCGGTATTACAGGGAGGGACTGGCTACACCTTC.

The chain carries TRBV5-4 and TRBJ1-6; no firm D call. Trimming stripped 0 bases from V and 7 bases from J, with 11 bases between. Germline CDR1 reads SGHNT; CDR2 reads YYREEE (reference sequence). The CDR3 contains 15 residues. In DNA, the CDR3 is TGTGCCAGCAGCTTGGGTCGGGTTCGGAATTCACCCCTCCACTTT. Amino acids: CASSLGRVRNSPLHF.

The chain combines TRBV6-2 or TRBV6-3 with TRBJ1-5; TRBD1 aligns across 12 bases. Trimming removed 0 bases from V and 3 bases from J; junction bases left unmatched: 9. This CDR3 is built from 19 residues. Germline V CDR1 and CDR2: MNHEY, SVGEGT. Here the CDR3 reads CASSYSMTPGQGANQPQHF. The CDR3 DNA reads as TGTGCCAGCAGTTACTCGATGACCCCGGGACAGGGGGCCAATCAGCCCCAGCATTTT.

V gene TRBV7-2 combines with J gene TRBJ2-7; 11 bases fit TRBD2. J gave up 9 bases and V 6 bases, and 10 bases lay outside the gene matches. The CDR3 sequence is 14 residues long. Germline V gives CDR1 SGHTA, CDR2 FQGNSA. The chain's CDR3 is CASSLNLAGGAQYF. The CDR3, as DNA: TGTGCCAGCAGTTTAAATCTAGCGGGAGGTGCGCAGTACTTC.

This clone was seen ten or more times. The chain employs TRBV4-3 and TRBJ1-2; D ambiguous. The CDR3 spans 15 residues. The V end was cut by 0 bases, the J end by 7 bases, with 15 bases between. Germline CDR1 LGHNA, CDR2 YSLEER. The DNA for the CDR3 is TGCGCCAGCAGCCAAGAACCCAGGCCCCTCGGTGGCTACACCTTC. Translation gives CASSQEPRPLGGYTF.

CDR3 sequence reads: CAWREVDTIYF. The CDR3 nucleotides read TGTGCCTGGAGAGAGGTAGACACCATATATTTT. The V gene is TRBV30, the J gene TRBJ1-3; D gene uncertain. Looked up from germline, CDR1 is GTSNPN and CDR2 is SVGIG (reference sequence). The CDR3 consists of 11 residues. The V and J ends lost 3 bases and 8 bases respectively, with 8 bases between them.

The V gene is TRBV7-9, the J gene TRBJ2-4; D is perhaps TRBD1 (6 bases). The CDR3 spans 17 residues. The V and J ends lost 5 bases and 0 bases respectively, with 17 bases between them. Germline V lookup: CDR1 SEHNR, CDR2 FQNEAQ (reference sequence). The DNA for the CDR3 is TGTGCCAGCAGCCGAGGGGGACAACCGCTAGCCAAAAACATTCAGTACTTC. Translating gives CASSRGGQPLAKNIQYF.

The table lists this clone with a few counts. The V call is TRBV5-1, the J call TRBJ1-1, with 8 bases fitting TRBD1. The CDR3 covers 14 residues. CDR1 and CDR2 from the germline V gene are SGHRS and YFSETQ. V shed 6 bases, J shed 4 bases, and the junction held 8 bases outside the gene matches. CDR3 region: CASTQQGGFTEAFF. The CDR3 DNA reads TGCGCCAGCACACAACAGGGGGGCTTCACTGAAGCTTTCTTT.

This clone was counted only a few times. The CDR3 DNA follows: TGTGCCAGTAGTTCCGGGACAGGGGTGTTCTACGAGCAGTACTTC. This codes for CASSSGTGVFYEQYF. The V call is TRBV19, the J call TRBJ2-7, with 10 positions matching TRBD1. The germline V gene encodes CDR1 LNHDA and CDR2 SQIVND (reference sequence). With 5 bases clipped from V and 3 bases from J, the junction kept 7 bases outside the gene matches. This CDR3 region has 15 residues.

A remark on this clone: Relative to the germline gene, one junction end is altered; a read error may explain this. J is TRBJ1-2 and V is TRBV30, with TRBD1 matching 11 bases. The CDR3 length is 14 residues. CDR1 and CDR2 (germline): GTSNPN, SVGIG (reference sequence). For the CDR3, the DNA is TGTGCCTGGAGTACACCGGGACAGGGGGTTCGGCCTGGCTTC. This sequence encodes CAWSTPGQGVRPGF. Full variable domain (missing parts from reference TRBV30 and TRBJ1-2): SQTIHQWPATLVQPVGSPLSLECTVEGTSNPNLYWYRQAAGRGLQLLFYSVGIGQISSEVPQNLSASRPQDRQFILSSKKLLLSDSGFYLCAWSTPGQGVRPGFGSGTRLTVV.

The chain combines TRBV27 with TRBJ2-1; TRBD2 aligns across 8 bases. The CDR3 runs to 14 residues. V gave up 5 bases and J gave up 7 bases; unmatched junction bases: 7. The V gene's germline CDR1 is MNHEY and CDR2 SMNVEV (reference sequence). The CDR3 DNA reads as TGTGCCAGCAGTAGGCTAGCGGGCGTGAATGAGCAGTTCTTC. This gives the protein CASSRLAGVNEQFF.

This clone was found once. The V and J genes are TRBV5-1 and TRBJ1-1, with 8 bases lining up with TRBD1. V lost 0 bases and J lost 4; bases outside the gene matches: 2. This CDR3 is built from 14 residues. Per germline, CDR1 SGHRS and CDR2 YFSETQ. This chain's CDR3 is CASSLGTGLTEAFF. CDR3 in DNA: TGCGCCAGCAGCTTGGGGACAGGGCTCACTGAAGCTTTCTTT.

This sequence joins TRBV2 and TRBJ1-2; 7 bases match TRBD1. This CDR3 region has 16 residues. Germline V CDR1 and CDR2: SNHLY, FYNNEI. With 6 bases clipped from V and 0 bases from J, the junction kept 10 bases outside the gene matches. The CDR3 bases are TGTGCCAGCAGAACCGGACAGGCTTCCACTAACTATGGCTACACCTTC. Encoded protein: CASRTGQASTNYGYTF.

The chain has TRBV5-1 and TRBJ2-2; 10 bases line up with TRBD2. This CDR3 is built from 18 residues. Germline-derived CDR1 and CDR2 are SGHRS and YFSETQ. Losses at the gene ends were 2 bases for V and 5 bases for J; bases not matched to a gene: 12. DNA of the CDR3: TGCGCCAGCAGCTTCCCGGGACTAGCGTTAAGTGGGACCGGGGAGCTGTTTTTT. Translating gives CASSFPGLALSGTGELFF.

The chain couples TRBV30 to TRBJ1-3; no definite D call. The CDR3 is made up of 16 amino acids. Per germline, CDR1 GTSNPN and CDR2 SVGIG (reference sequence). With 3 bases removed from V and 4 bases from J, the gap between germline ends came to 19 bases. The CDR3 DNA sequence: TGTGCCTGGAGCAGATGGACGTCCCGGGGAGGAAACACCATATATTTT. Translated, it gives CAWSRWTSRGGNTIYF.

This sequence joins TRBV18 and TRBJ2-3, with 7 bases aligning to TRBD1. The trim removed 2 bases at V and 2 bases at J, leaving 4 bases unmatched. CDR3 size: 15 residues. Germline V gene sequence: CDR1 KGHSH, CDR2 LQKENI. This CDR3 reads CASSPTGANTDTQYF. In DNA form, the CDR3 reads TGTGCCAGCTCACCAACAGGGGCCAACACAGATACGCAGTATTTT.

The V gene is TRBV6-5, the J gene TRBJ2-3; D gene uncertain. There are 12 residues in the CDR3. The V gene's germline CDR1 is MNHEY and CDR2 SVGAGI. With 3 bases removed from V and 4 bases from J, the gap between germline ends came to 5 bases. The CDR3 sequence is CASSYTPDTQYF. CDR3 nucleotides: TGTGCCAGCAGTTATACTCCAGATACGCAGTATTTT.

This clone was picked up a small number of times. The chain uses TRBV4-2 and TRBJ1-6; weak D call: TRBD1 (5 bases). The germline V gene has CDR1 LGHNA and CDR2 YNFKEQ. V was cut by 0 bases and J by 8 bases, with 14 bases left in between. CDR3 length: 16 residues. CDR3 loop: CASSQDYTGRYSPLHF. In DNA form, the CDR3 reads TGTGCCAGCAGCCAAGATTACACAGGAAGGTATTCACCCCTCCACTTT.

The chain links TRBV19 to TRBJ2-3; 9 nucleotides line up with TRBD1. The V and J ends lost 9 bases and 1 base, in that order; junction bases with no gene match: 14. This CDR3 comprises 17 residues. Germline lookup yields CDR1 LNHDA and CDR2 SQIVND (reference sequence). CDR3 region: CASGKSRDRVGTDTQYF. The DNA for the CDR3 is TGTGCCAGCGGAAAGTCCCGGGACAGGGTTGGCACAGATACGCAGTATTTT.

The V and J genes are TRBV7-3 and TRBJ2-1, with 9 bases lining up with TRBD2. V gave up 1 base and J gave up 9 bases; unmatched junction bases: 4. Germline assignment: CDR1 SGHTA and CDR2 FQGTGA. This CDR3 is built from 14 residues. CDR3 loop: CASSLMVAGAEQFF. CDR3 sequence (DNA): TGTGCCAGCAGCTTAATGGTAGCGGGAGCTGAGCAGTTCTTC.

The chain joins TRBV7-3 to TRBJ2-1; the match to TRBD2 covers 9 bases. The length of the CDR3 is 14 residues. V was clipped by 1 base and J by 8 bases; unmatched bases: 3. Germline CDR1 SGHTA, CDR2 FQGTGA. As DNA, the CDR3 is TGTGCCAGCAGCTTAAGGGCTAGCGGGGATGAGCAGTTCTTC. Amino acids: CASSLRASGDEQFF.

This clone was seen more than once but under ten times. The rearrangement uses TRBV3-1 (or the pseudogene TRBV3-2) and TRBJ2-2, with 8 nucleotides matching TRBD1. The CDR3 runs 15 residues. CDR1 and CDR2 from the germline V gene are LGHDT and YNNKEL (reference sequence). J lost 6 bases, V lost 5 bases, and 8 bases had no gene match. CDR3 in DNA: TGTGCCAGCAGCAAGGTCCAGGGGGCGTCCGGGGAGCTGTTTTTT. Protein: CASSKVQGASGELFF.

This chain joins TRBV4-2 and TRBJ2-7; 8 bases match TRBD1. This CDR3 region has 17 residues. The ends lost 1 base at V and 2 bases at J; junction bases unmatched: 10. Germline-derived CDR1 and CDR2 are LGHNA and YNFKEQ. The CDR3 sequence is CASSQAGQVGVTYEQYF. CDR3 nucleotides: TGTGCCAGCAGCCAAGCGGGACAGGTGGGTGTAACCTACGAGCAGTACTTC.

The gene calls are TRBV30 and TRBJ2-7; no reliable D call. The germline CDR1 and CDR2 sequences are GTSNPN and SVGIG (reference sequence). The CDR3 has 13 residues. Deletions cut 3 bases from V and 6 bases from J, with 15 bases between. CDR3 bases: TGTGCCTGGAGCCCAGGCCTAACTCCCGAGCAGTACTTC. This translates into CAWSPGLTPEQYF.

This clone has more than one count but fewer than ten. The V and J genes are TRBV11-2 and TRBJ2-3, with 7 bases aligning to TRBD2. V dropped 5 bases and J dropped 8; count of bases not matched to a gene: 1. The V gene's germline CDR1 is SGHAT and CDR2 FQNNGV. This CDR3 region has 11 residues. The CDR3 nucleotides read TGTGCCAGCAGCCGGGGGGTTACGCAGTATTTT. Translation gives CASSRGVTQYF. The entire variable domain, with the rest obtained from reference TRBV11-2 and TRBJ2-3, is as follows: EAGVAQSPRYKIIEKRQSVAFWCNPISGHATLYWYQQILGQGPKLLIQFQNNGVVDDSQLPKDRFSAERLKGVDSTLKIQPAKLEDSAVYLCASSRGVTQYFGPGTRLTVL.

This CDR3 reads CATRASETNEKLFF. The CDR3 coding sequence is TGTGCAACTCGAGCTAGCGAGACTAATGAAAAACTGTTTTTT. The V and J genes are TRBV10-3 and TRBJ1-4; no clear D gene. CDR1 and CDR2 from the germline V gene are ENHRY and SYGVKD. The CDR3 totals 14 residues.

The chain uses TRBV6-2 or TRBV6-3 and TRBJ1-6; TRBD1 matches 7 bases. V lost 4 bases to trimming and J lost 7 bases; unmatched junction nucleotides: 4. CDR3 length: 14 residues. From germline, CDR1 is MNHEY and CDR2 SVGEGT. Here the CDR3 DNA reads TGTGCCAGCAGTTCAACAGGGGACAATTCACCCCTCCACTTT. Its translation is CASSSTGDNSPLHF.

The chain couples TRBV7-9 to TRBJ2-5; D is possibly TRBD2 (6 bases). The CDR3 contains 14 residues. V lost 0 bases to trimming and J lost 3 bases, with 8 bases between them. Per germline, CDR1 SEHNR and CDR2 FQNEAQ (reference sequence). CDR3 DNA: TGTGCCAGCAGCTTAGCTAGCGGAAAAGAGACCCAGTACTTC. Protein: CASSLASGKETQYF.